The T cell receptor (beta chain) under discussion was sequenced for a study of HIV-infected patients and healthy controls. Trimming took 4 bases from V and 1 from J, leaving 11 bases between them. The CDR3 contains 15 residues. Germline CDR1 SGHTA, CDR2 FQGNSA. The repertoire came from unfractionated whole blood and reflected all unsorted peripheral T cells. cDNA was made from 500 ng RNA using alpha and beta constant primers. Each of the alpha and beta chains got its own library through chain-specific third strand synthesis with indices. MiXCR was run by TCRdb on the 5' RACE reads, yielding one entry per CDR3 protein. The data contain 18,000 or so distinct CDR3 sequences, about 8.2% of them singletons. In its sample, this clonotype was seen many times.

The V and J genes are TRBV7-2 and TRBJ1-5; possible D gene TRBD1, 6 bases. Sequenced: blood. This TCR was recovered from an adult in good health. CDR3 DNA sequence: TGTGCCAGCAGCTGGGGGGCCTCCAGCAATCAGCCCCAGCATTTT. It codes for CASSWGASSNQPQHF. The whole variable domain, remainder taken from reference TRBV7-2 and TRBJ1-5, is GAGVSQSPSNKVTEKGKDVELRCDPISGHTALYWYRQSLGQGLEFLIYFQGNSAPDKSGLPSDRFSAERTGGSVSTLTIQRTQQEDSAVYLCASSWGASSNQPQHFGDGTRLSIL.